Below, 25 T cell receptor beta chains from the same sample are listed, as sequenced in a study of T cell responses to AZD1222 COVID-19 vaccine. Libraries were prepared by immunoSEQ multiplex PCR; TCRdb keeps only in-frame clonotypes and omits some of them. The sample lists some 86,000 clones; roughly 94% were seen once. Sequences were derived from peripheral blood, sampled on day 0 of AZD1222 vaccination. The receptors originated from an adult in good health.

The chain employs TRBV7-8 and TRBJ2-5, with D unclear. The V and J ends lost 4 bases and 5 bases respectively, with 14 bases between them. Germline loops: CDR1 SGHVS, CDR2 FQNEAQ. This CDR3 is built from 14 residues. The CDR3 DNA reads TGTGCCAGCAGCTGGTCCCCCAAAGTGGAGACCCAGTACTTC. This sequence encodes CASSWSPKVETQYF.

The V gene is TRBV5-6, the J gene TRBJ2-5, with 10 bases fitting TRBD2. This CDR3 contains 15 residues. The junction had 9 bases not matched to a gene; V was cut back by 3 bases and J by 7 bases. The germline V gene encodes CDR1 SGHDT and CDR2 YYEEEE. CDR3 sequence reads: CASSYRLAGDPTQYF. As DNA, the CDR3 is TGTGCCAGCAGCTACAGACTAGCGGGCGATCCGACCCAGTACTTC.

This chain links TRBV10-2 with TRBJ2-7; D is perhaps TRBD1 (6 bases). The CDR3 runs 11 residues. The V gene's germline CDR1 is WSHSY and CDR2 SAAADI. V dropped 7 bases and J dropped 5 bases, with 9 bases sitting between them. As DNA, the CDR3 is TGCGCCAGCAATCCAGGGGACGAGCAGTACTTC. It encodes CASNPGDEQYF.

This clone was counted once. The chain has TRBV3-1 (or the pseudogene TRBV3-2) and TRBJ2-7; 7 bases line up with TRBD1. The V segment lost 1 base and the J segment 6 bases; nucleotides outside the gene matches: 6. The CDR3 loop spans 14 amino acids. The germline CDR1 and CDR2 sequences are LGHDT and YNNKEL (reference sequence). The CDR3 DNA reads TGTGCCAGCAGCCAAGCCAGGACAGGCGGCGAGCAGTACTTC. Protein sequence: CASSQARTGGEQYF.

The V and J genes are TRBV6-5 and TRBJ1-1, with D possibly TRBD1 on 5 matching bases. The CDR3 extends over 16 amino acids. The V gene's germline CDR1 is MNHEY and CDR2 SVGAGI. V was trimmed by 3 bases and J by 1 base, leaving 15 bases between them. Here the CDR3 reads CASSYKYGGRNTEAFF. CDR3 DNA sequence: TGTGCCAGCAGTTATAAATACGGGGGAAGGAACACTGAAGCTTTCTTT.

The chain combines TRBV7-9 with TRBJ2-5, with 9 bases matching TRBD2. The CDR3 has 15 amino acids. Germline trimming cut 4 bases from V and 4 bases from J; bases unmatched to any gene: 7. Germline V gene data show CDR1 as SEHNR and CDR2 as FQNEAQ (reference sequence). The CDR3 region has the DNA TGTGCCAGCAGCTCCTACTTAGCGGGAGCAGAGACCCAGTACTTC. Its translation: CASSSYLAGAETQYF.

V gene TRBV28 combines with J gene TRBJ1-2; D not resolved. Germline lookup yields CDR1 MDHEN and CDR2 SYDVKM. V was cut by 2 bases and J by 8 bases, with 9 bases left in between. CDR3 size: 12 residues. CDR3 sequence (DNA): TGTGCCAGCAGTTTAACAGCAGGAGGCTACACCTTC. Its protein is CASSLTAGGYTF.

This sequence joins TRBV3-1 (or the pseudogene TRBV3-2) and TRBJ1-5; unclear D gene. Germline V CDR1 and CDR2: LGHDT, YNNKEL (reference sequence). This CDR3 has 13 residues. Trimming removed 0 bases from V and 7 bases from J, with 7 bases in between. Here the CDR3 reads CASSQETFQPQHF. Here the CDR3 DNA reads TGTGCCAGCAGCCAAGAAACGTTCCAGCCCCAGCATTTT.

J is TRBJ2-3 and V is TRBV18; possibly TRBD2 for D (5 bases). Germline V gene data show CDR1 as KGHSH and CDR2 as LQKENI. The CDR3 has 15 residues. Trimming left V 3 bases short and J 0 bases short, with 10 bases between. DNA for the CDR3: TGTGCCAGCTCACCCGTGGGAGCTAGCACAGATACGCAGTATTTT. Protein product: CASSPVGASTDTQYF.

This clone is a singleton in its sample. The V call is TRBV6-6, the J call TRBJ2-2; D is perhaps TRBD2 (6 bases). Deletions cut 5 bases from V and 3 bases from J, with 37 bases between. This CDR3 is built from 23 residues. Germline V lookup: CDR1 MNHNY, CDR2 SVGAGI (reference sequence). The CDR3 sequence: CASSPPENHLEGLAAGHTGELFF. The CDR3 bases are TGTGCCAGCAGTCCCCCTGAAAATCATCTAGAGGGCTTGGCGGCGGGACACACCGGGGAGCTGTTTTTT.

CDR3 sequence reads: CASSSLGGAGTEAFF. CDR3 DNA: TGTGCCAGCAGCTCCCTCGGGGGTGCTGGGACTGAAGCTTTCTTT. The chain employs TRBV7-8 and TRBJ1-1, with D tentatively TRBD1 (5 bases). Trimming shortened V by 4 bases and J by 5 bases, and 17 bases separated the two germline ends. The CDR3 totals 15 residues. The germline gives CDR1 SGHVS, CDR2 FQNEAQ.

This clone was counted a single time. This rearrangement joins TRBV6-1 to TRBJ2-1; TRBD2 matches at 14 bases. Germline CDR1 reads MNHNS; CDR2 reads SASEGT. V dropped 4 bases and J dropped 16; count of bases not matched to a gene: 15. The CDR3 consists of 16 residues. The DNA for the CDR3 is TGTGCCAGCAGTGGCATTCTGGGACTAGCGGGGGTCCCGTCATTCTTC. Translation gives CASSGILGLAGVPSFF.

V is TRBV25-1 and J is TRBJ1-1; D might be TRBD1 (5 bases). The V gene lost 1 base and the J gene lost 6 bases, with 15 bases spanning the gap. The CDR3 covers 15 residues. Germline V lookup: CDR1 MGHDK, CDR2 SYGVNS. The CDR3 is CASSELGGDVSEAFF. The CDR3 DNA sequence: TGTGCCAGCAGTGAATTGGGGGGGGATGTATCTGAAGCTTTCTTT.

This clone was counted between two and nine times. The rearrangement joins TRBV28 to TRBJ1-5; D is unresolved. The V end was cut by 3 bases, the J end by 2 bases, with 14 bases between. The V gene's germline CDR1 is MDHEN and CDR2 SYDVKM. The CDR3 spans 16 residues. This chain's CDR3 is CASSFGSPGGNQPQHF. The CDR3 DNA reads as TGTGCCAGCAGTTTCGGATCCCCCGGTGGCAATCAGCCCCAGCATTTT.

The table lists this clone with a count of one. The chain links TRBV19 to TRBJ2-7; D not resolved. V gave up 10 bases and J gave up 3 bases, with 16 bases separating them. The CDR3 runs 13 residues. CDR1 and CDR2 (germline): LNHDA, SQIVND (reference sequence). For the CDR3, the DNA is TGTGCCACCGGTGGTGAGAAAAACTACGAGCAGTACTTC. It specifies CATGGEKNYEQYF.

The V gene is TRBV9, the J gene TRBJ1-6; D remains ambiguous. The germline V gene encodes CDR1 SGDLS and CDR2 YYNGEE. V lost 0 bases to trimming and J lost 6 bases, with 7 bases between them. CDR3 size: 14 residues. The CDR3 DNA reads TGTGCCAGCAGCGTAGCACAGAGTAATTCACCCCTCCACTTT. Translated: CASSVAQSNSPLHF.

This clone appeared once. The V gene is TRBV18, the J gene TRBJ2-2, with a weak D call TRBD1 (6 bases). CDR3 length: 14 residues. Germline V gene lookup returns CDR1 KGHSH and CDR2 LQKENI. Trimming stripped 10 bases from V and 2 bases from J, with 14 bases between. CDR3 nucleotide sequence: TGTGCCACTCCGGGGACACCTAACACCGGGGAGCTGTTTTTT. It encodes CATPGTPNTGELFF.

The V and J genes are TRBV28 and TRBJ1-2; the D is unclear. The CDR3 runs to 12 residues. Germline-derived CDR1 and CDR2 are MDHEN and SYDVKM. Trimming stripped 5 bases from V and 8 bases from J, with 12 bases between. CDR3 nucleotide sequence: TGTGCCAGCAGTCCCGACCCTAGGGGCTACACCTTC. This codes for CASSPDPRGYTF.

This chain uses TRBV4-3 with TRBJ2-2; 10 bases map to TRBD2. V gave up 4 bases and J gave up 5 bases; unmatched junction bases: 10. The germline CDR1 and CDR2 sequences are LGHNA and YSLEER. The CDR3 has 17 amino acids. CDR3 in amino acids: CASSPEASGSTTGELFF. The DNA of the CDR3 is TGCGCCAGCAGCCCGGAAGCTAGCGGGAGTACGACCGGGGAGCTGTTTTTT.

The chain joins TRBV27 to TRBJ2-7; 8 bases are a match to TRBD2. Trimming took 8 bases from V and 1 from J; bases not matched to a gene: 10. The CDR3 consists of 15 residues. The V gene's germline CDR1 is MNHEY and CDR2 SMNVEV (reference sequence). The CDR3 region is CASPGGVAGSYEQYF. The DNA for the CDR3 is TGTGCCAGCCCCGGGGGGGTAGCGGGATCCTACGAGCAGTACTTC.

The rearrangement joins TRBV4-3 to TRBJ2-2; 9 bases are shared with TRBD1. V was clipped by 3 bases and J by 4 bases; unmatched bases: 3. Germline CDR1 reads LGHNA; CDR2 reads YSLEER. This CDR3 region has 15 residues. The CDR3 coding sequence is TGCGCCAGCAGCCACGCGGACAGGGGCACCGGGGAGCTGTTTTTT. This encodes CASSHADRGTGELFF.

DNA of the CDR3: TGTGCCAGCAGTTTATCACAGGGACTACGCGAGCAGTACTTC. This translates into CASSLSQGLREQYF. The gene calls are TRBV28 and TRBJ2-7, with D possibly matching TRBD2 (7 bases). Per germline, CDR1 MDHEN and CDR2 SYDVKM. The length of the CDR3 is 14 residues. Trimming took off 1 base at V and 6 bases at J, with 13 bases between the two ends.

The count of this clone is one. The CDR3 sequence is CASSLPGTRRYEQYF. CDR3 DNA: TGTGCCAGCAGTCTGCCTGGGACTAGACGCTACGAGCAGTACTTC. The chain joins TRBV6-2 or TRBV6-3 to TRBJ2-7; 8 bases map to TRBD2. Germline trimming cut 5 bases from V and 3 bases from J; bases unmatched to any gene: 9. Per germline, CDR1 MNHEY and CDR2 SVGEGT. CDR3 length: 15 amino acids.

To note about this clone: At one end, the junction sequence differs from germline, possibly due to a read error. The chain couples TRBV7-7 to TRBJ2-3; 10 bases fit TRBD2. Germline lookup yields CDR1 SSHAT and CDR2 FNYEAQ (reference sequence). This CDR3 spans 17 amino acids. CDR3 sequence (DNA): TGTGCTAGCAGCCTAGGGGTGGCTAGCGGGAGCCCAGATACGCAGTATTTT. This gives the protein CASSLGVASGSPDTQYF.

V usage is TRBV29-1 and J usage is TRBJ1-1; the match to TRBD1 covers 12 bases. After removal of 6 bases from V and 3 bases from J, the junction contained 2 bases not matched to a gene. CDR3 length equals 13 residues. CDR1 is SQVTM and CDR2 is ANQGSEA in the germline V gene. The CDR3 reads CSVGQGADTEAFF. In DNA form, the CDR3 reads TGCAGCGTGGGACAGGGGGCTGACACTGAAGCTTTCTTT.